These 13 T cell receptor beta chains originate from one sample sequenced in a study of T cells in localized non-small cell lung cancer. Some clones are missing from TCRdb's copy, which holds only in-frame ones; the method was immunoSEQ multiplex PCR. This sample has some 80,000 clones; almost 85% occur once, and the top ten carry approximately 3%. The sample here was peripheral blood, taken before any cancer treatment. The receptor set was obtained from a man aged 35-75 years with stage I lung adenocarcinoma.

The DNA of the CDR3 is TGTGCCAGCAGCCAACAGGGGAGCGGCGGGGAGCTGTTTTTT. This codes for CASSQQGSGGELFF. The chain uses TRBV28 and TRBJ2-2; TRBD1 aligns across 7 bases. This CDR3 has 14 amino acids. V lost 6 bases and J lost 7; bases outside the gene matches: 8. Germline V gives CDR1 MDHEN, CDR2 SYDVKM.

The chain uses TRBV5-1 and TRBJ2-7, with 9 bases aligning to TRBD1. Trimming at V came to 5 bases and at J to 8 bases, leaving 11 bases not matched to a gene. Germline V gene data show CDR1 as SGHRS and CDR2 as YFSETQ. This CDR3 comprises 14 residues. CDR3 amino acids: CASSTGTGSTKQYF. In DNA form, the CDR3 reads TGCGCCAGCAGTACCGGGACAGGGTCAACGAAGCAGTACTTC.

V gene TRBV19 combines with J gene TRBJ2-1; D is perhaps TRBD2 (6 bases). The CDR3 sequence is 14 residues long. Germline V gives CDR1 LNHDA, CDR2 SQIVND (reference sequence). The ends were cut back, 3 bases at V and 2 bases at J, with 8 bases in the middle. CDR3 loop: CASSMGGAYNEQFF. CDR3 coding DNA: TGTGCCAGTAGTATGGGAGGAGCCTACAATGAGCAGTTCTTC. The variable domain in full, with the rest retrieved from reference TRBV19 and TRBJ2-1, is DGGITQSPKYLFRKEGQNVTLSCEQNLNHDAMYWYRQDPGQGLRLIYYSQIVNDFQKGDIAEGYSVSREKKESFPLTVTSAQKNPTAFYLCASSMGGAYNEQFFGPGTRLTVL.

This clone is categorized as medium-sized. The CDR3 here is CASSWQGKGQPQHF. CDR3 DNA sequence: TGTGCCAGCAGTTGGCAGGGGAAAGGTCAGCCCCAGCATTTT. V is TRBV6-6 and J is TRBJ1-5, with D possibly TRBD1 on 6 matching bases. Germline V gene sequence: CDR1 MNHNY, CDR2 SVGAGI (reference sequence). The length of the CDR3 is 14 residues. V was shortened by 4 bases and J by 6 bases, with 13 bases between the two germline ends.

This clone was detected a few times. This sequence joins TRBV14 and TRBJ2-5; D possibly uses TRBD1 or TRBD2 (5 bases each). The V and J ends lost 2 bases and 4 bases respectively, with 20 bases between them. Germline V gives CDR1 SGHDN, CDR2 FVKESK. The CDR3 loop spans 17 amino acids. CDR3 residues: CASSQPIRVAGRETQYF. The CDR3 DNA follows: TGTGCCAGCAGCCAACCAATTCGGGTGGCAGGGAGAGAGACCCAGTACTTC. Looking up the rest from reference TRBV14 and TRBJ2-5 gives the full variable domain: EAGVTQFPSHSVIEKGQTVTLRCDPISGHDNLYWYRRVMGKEIKFLLHFVKESKQDESGMPNNRFLAERTGGTYSTLKVQPAELEDSGVYFCASSQPIRVAGRETQYFGPGTRLLVL.

The chain recombines TRBV5-1 with TRBJ2-3, with 7 bases matching TRBD1. J was trimmed by 1 base and V by 0 bases; bases with no gene match: 8. This CDR3 is 17 amino acids long. Germline V gene sequence: CDR1 SGHRS, CDR2 YFSETQ. The CDR3: CASSLVPRQGGTDTQYF. The DNA for the CDR3 is TGCGCCAGCAGCTTGGTTCCAAGGCAGGGGGGCACAGATACGCAGTATTTT.

J is TRBJ2-5 and V is TRBV7-2; weak D call: TRBD1 (7 bases). The V end lost 2 bases, the J end lost 13 bases, and 20 bases lay between the germline ends. The CDR3 runs 14 residues. Per the germline V gene, CDR1 is SGHTA and CDR2 is FQGNSA. The CDR3 protein is CASSLTGGQTAPYF. The CDR3, as DNA: TGTGCCAGCAGCTTAACCGGGGGACAGACGGCCCCGTACTTC.

V usage is TRBV6-1 and J usage is TRBJ1-1; D perhaps matches TRBD1 (6 bases). Trimming left V 8 bases short and J 1 base short, with 11 bases between. This CDR3 comprises 13 residues. From germline, CDR1 is MNHNS and CDR2 SASEGT. CDR3 region: CASLLTGNTEAFF. The CDR3 nucleotides read TGTGCCAGCCTCTTGACAGGGAACACTGAAGCTTTCTTT.

The rearrangement links TRBV27 to TRBJ2-2; D gene ambiguous. The V gene's germline CDR1 is MNHEY and CDR2 SMNVEV (reference sequence). This CDR3 comprises 13 residues. The V end lost 6 bases, the J end lost 1 base, and 6 bases lay between the germline ends. CDR3 DNA sequence: TGTGCCAGCAGAAGTGTGAACACCGGGGAGCTGTTTTTT. Encoded protein: CASRSVNTGELFF.

The V call is TRBV7-2, the J call TRBJ1-2; 7 nucleotides align to TRBD1. V lost 5 bases and J lost 4; bases outside the gene matches: 10. The CDR3 spans 15 residues. Germline CDR1 SGHTA, CDR2 FQGNSA. The CDR3 DNA reads as TGTGCCAGCAGCGAGGGGGACAGTTCGATCTATGGCTACACCTTC. Protein sequence: CASSEGDSSIYGYTF.

V and J are TRBV30 and TRBJ1-5; D is unclear. Trimming cost V 0 bases and J 4 bases, with 10 bases left between them. The CDR3 spans 14 residues. The germline gives CDR1 GTSNPN, CDR2 SVGIG (reference sequence). The CDR3 loop reads CAWSVLAGNQPQHF. As DNA, the CDR3 is TGTGCCTGGAGTGTACTGGCAGGTAATCAGCCCCAGCATTTT.

The J gene is TRBJ1-1, the V gene TRBV29-1; 8 bases are a match to TRBD1. The V gene's germline CDR1 is SQVTM and CDR2 ANQGSEA. V shed 3 bases and J 5 bases; nucleotides not matched to a gene: 8. The CDR3 runs 14 residues. The CDR3 DNA sequence: TGCAGCGTTGAGGGCCAGGGGGCTGGAACTGAAGCTTTCTTT. The encoded protein is CSVEGQGAGTEAFF. The entire variable domain, with the rest obtained from reference TRBV29-1 and TRBJ1-1, is as follows: SAVISQKPSRDICQRGTSLTIQCQVDSQVTMMFWYRQQPGQSLTLIATANQGSEATYESGFVIDKFPISRPNLTFSTLTVSNMSPEDSSIYLCSVEGQGAGTEAFFGQGTRLTVV.

This chain joins TRBV6-1 and TRBJ1-2; no clear D gene. The germline V gene has CDR1 MNHNS and CDR2 SASEGT. With 5 bases removed from V and 0 bases from J, the gap between germline ends came to 1 base. This CDR3 spans 11 amino acids. CDR3 residues: CASSTNYGYTF. DNA for the CDR3: TGTGCCAGCAGTACTAACTATGGCTACACCTTC.